The entry below gives a single T cell receptor (beta chain) sequence along with its context. Measured with immunoSEQ multiplex PCR; TCRdb has only the in-frame clones, and not every one. The sample records about 2.3 million clones, just under 95% being singletons. These data originate in a study of shared clonotypes between healthy human individuals. As for the study in general: Three plates each covered CD4 naive and memory; CD8 naive two, CD8 memory one.

The germline CDR1 and CDR2 sequences are MDHEN and SYDVKM. The CDR3 is 16 residues long. V shed 6 bases and J shed 0 bases, with 14 bases lying between them. This TCR derives from a man younger than 30 in good health. Some clones in this sample may be carry-over from other donors' samples. Sequenced material: naive CD4+ T cells from PBMCs. Subset described: CD45RA+ positively selected. J is TRBJ2-2 and V is TRBV28, with a tentative D call TRBD2 (6 bases). CDR3 nucleotide sequence: TGTGCCAGCAGGTCCACAGGACTAACGAACACCGGGGAGCTGTTTTTT. Its protein product is CASRSTGLTNTGELFF.